Listed below are T cell receptor beta chains from one sample, sequenced in a study of identical twins. TCRdb re-called the 5' RACE reads with MiXCR, one entry per CDR3 protein. The table shows a few hundred thousand distinct CDR3 sequences, with less than 20% occurring only once. Material: naive T cells sorted from blood. Receptors originate from a man aged 45-65 years in good health. CDR3s include the opening cysteine and the closing phenylalanine or tryptophan. The D gene is left open where the match is weak. Clone size is not always given. Where it is, it says once, few, many or a class for expanded clones.

D: .; size: .; J: TRBJ1-1; V: TRBV28; length: 13; CDR3: CASSFGRQSEAFF; DNA: TGTGCCAGCAGTTTTGGTCGTCAATCCGAAGCTTTCTTT
D: TRBD1; size: .; J: TRBJ2-2; V: TRBV4-3; length: 16; CDR3: CASSVYRGANTGELFF; DNA: TGCGCCAGCAGCGTATACAGGGGCGCGAACACCGGGGAGCTGTTTTTT
D: TRBD1; size: few; J: TRBJ2-2; V: TRBV3-1; length: 15; CDR3: CASSPGDRETGELFF; DNA: TGTGCCAGCAGCCCCGGGGACAGAGAAACCGGGGAGCTGTTTTTT
D: .; size: .; J: TRBJ2-7; V: TRBV7-6; length: 16; CDR3: CASSNHTGRTFYEQYF; DNA: TGTGCCAGCAGCAACCACACAGGGCGGACTTTCTACGAGCAGTACTTC
D: .; size: many; J: TRBJ2-3; V: TRBV5-1; length: 16; CDR3: CASSLADTVAGDTQYF; DNA: TGCGCCAGCAGCTTGGCCGACACAGTCGCAGGAGATACGCAGTATTTT
D: TRBD1; size: .; J: TRBJ2-1; V: TRBV28; length: 14; CDR3: CASRSTGGRGEQFF; DNA: TGTGCCAGCAGATCTACAGGGGGCCGGGGTGAGCAGTTCTTC
D: .; size: .; J: TRBJ2-3; V: TRBV11-2; length: 13; CDR3: CASRPEGGDTQYF; DNA: TGTGCCAGCAGGCCAGAGGGGGGAGATACGCAGTATTTT
D: TRBD1; size: .; J: TRBJ2-2; V: TRBV4-3; length: 17; CDR3: CASSQPQGAAIPGELFF; DNA: TGCGCCAGCAGCCAACCACAGGGGGCAGCGATTCCCGGGGAGCTGTTTTTT
D: .; size: .; J: TRBJ2-7; V: TRBV6-2/TRBV6-3; length: 13; CDR3: CASRATGSYEQYF; DNA: TGTGCCAGCAGGGCTACAGGCTCCTACGAGCAGTACTTC
D: .; size: few; J: TRBJ2-7; V: TRBV25-1; length: 10; CDR3: CASSELDFYF; DNA: TGTGCCAGCAGTGAGCTCGATTTTTACTTC
D: .; size: few; J: TRBJ2-4; V: TRBV2; length: 14; CDR3: CASSETRGPNIQYF; DNA: TGTGCCAGCAGTGAGACTAGAGGCCCTAACATTCAGTACTTC
D: .; size: few; J: TRBJ2-2; V: TRBV3-1; length: 14; CDR3: CASSLVGSTGELFF; DNA: TGTGCCAGCAGCCTAGTCGGGTCCACCGGGGAGCTGTTTTTT
D: TRBD2; size: few; J: TRBJ2-7; V: TRBV10-3; length: 17; CDR3: CAISVTGTSGSGYEQYF; DNA: TGTGCCATCAGTGTCACCGGGACTAGCGGGAGTGGCTACGAGCAGTACTTC
D: TRBD2; size: .; J: TRBJ2-7; V: TRBV7-2; length: 13; CDR3: CASGRREINEQYF; DNA: TGTGCCAGCGGGAGGCGGGAGATCAACGAGCAGTACTTC
D: TRBD1; size: .; J: TRBJ2-7; V: TRBV12-3/TRBV12-4; length: 14; CDR3: CASSSGQGIHEQYF; DNA: TGTGCCAGCAGCTCGGGACAGGGCATCCACGAGCAGTACTTC
D: .; size: few; J: TRBJ1-1; V: TRBV14; length: 14; CDR3: CASSQRSVRSEAFF; DNA: TGTGCCAGCAGCCAAAGGAGCGTCAGGTCTGAAGCTTTCTTT
D: TRBD1; size: .; J: TRBJ1-4; V: TRBV6-2/TRBV6-3; length: 14; CDR3: CASSRQGGIEKLFF; DNA: TGTGCCAGCAGTCGACAGGGAGGAATTGAAAAACTGTTTTTT
D: TRBD2; size: .; J: TRBJ2-3; V: TRBV4-1; length: 13; CDR3: CASSLRTSGVQYF; DNA: TGCGCCAGCAGCCTCCGTACTAGCGGGGTCCAGTATTTT
D: .; size: .; J: TRBJ2-3; V: TRBV2; length: 13; CDR3: CASSALASDTQYF; DNA: TGTGCCAGCAGTGCCCTAGCTTCTGATACGCAGTATTTT
D: .; size: few; J: TRBJ1-2; V: TRBV3-1; length: 11; CDR3: CASGDSYGYTF; DNA: TGTGCCAGCGGCGACAGCTATGGCTACACCTTC
D: .; size: few; J: TRBJ1-1; V: TRBV29-1; length: 12; CDR3: CSAQRRGTEAFF; DNA: TGCAGCGCCCAACGCCGTGGTACTGAAGCTTTCTTT
D: TRBD2; size: .; J: TRBJ2-1; V: TRBV18; length: 18; CDR3: CASSPGIGREGSYNEQFF; DNA: TGTGCCAGCTCACCAGGAATTGGGCGGGAGGGCTCCTACAATGAGCAGTTCTTC
D: TRBD2; size: few; J: TRBJ2-3; V: TRBV19; length: 16; CDR3: CASRTIAGGGTDTQYF; DNA: TGTGCCAGTAGGACTATAGCGGGAGGGGGCACAGATACGCAGTATTTT
D: TRBD1; size: many; J: TRBJ2-5; V: TRBV29-1; length: 13; CDR3: CSVDPLRGETQYF; DNA: TGCAGCGTTGATCCCCTCAGGGGGGAGACCCAGTACTTC
D: .; size: few; J: TRBJ1-3; V: TRBV11-2; length: 14; CDR3: CASSPSTSGNTIYF; DNA: TGTGCCAGCAGCCCCTCAACCTCTGGAAACACCATATATTTT
D: .; size: .; J: TRBJ2-7; V: TRBV7-2; length: 14; CDR3: CAGSFLGSAREQYF; DNA: TGTGCCGGCAGCTTTTTGGGTTCGGCTCGCGAGCAGTACTTC
D: TRBD2; size: .; J: TRBJ2-1; V: TRBV12-3/TRBV12-4; length: 19; CDR3: CASSLYPPARGGSYNEQFF; DNA: TGTGCCAGCAGTTTATATCCGCCCGCTCGGGGGGGCTCCTACAATGAGCAGTTCTTC
D: .; size: .; J: TRBJ1-2; V: TRBV15; length: 17; CDR3: CATSRDYGTGTVGGYTF; DNA: TGTGCCACCAGCAGAGATTATGGGACTGGGACGGTTGGAGGCTACACCTTC
D: TRBD1; size: .; J: TRBJ2-7; V: TRBV7-6; length: 13; CDR3: CASSSTDRGEQYF; DNA: TGTGCCAGCAGCTCGACGGACAGGGGCGAGCAGTACTTC
D: .; size: .; J: TRBJ2-1; V: TRBV6-2/TRBV6-3; length: 15; CDR3: CASSYWAISYNEQFF; DNA: TGTGCCAGCAGTTACTGGGCAATCTCCTACAATGAGCAGTTCTTC
D: TRBD2; size: .; J: TRBJ2-1; V: TRBV5-1; length: 17; CDR3: CASSLRGGRGSYNEQFF; DNA: TGCGCCAGCAGCTTGAGGGGCGGGAGGGGGTCCTACAATGAGCAGTTCTTC
D: TRBD1; size: many; J: TRBJ2-5; V: TRBV5-1; length: 15; CDR3: CASNLSGDRGETQYF; DNA: TGCGCCAGCAACCTAAGTGGGGACAGGGGAGAGACCCAGTACTTC
D: .; size: few; J: TRBJ2-7; V: TRBV5-5; length: 18; CDR3: CASKISELDRDYPYEQYF; DNA: TGTGCCAGCAAAATCTCCGAGTTGGATCGTGACTATCCCTACGAGCAGTACTTC
D: .; size: few; J: TRBJ1-5; V: TRBV21-1; length: 15; CDR3: CASSKDGDRQQPQHF; DNA: TGTGCCAGCAGCAAGGATGGCGACAGGCAACAGCCCCAGCATTTT
D: TRBD2; size: .; J: TRBJ2-1; V: TRBV27; length: 14; CDR3: CASKRGTSGSEQFF; DNA: TGTGCCAGCAAACGAGGGACTAGCGGGTCTGAGCAGTTCTTC
D: .; size: many; J: TRBJ1-4; V: TRBV18; length: 16; CDR3: CASSIATVRTNEKLFF; DNA: TGTGCCAGCTCAATCGCGACAGTGCGAACTAATGAAAAACTGTTTTTT